A single sample is the source of the 13 T cell receptor beta chains below, sequenced in a study of identifying expanded T cells in peripheral blood. Some clones are missing from TCRdb's copy, which holds only in-frame ones; the method was immunoSEQ multiplex PCR. The sample lists 81,000 or so clones; roughly 84% were seen once. The sequencing input was blood. The receptors stem from a person aged 18 to 70 in good health.

This clone was seen a handful of times. The rearrangement links TRBV5-1 to TRBJ2-7; 9 bases line up with TRBD1. V lost 4 bases and J lost 3; bases outside the gene matches: 8. CDR1 SGHRS and CDR2 YFSETQ come from the germline V gene. The CDR3 contains 15 residues. Written as DNA, the CDR3 is TGCGCCAGCAGCGCGGGGACAGGGCGGGGCTACGAGCAGTACTTC. Residues: CASSAGTGRGYEQYF.

The DNA for the CDR3 is TGTGCCAGCAGCTCATTAGCGGGTACCGTCTTGAATGAGCAGTTCTTC. This encodes CASSSLAGTVLNEQFF. The J gene is TRBJ2-1, the V gene TRBV7-2, with 7 bases matching TRBD2. The junction had 13 bases not matched to a gene; V was cut back by 4 bases and J by 7 bases. From germline, CDR1 is SGHTA and CDR2 FQGNSA. CDR3 length: 16 residues.

The V gene is TRBV4-2, the J gene TRBJ2-3; D perhaps matches TRBD2 (6 bases). Germline V CDR1 and CDR2: LGHNA, YNFKEQ. CDR3 length: 17 residues. V gave up 2 bases and J gave up 6 bases, with 21 bases separating them. CDR3 DNA: TGTGCCAGCAGCCAAAGATTCGGGGGTCTCACGGGGGATACGCAGTATTTT. Amino acid sequence: CASSQRFGGLTGDTQYF.

The chain joins TRBV10-3 to TRBJ2-1; 9 nucleotides align to TRBD1. This CDR3 has 15 residues. The germline gives CDR1 ENHRY, CDR2 SYGVKD. Trimming cost V 5 bases and J 5 bases; bases outside gene matches: 7. In nucleotides, the CDR3 is TGTGCCATCAGTACCGGACAGGGGCTCAACAATGAGCAGTTCTTC. This sequence encodes CAISTGQGLNNEQFF.

This chain connects TRBV9 to TRBJ2-5; 9 bases are shared with TRBD2. The germline gives CDR1 SGDLS, CDR2 YYNGEE. V gave up 1 base and J gave up 4 bases; unmatched junction bases: 5. The CDR3 covers 15 residues. In DNA, the CDR3 is TGTGCCAGCAGCGTAAGCGGGGGGCGCGGAGAGACCCAGTACTTC. Translated, it gives CASSVSGGRGETQYF. Supplemented by reference TRBV9 and TRBJ2-5, the full variable domain reads DSGVTQTPKHLITATGQRVTLRCSPRSGDLSVYWYQQSLDQGLQFLIQYYNGEERAKGNILERFSAQQFPDLHSELNLSSLELGDSALYFCASSVSGGRGETQYFGPGTRLLVL.

This rearrangement joins TRBV27 to TRBJ2-4; weak D call: TRBD1 (5 bases). Looked up from germline, CDR1 is MNHEY and CDR2 is SMNVEV (reference sequence). This CDR3 contains 15 residues. V lost 6 bases and J 0 bases, leaving 12 bases between the germline ends. The CDR3 protein is CASSSPQGAKNIQYF. The DNA of the CDR3 is TGTGCCAGCAGCTCACCGCAGGGAGCCAAAAACATTCAGTACTTC.

This clone has a single count. This chain uses TRBV4-1 with TRBJ2-7, with a possible D match to TRBD2 (5 bases). The CDR3 contains 16 residues. V lost 0 bases and J 1 base, leaving 13 bases between the germline ends. From germline, CDR1 is MGHRA and CDR2 YSYEKL. The CDR3, as DNA: TGCGCCAGCAGCCAAGATTATCCCGGAGGATCCTACGAGCAGTACTTC. The encoded protein is CASSQDYPGGSYEQYF.

This chain joins TRBV5-4 and TRBJ2-5, with TRBD2 matching 11 bases. This CDR3 has 14 amino acids. The germline V gene encodes CDR1 SGHNT and CDR2 YYREEE (reference sequence). V was clipped by 7 bases and J by 5 bases; unmatched bases: 7. This chain's CDR3 is CASGGTSGWETQYF. The CDR3 DNA reads TGTGCCAGCGGAGGGACTAGCGGATGGGAGACCCAGTACTTC.

The chain uses TRBV28 and TRBJ2-5, with unresolved D. Germline CDR1 reads MDHEN; CDR2 reads SYDVKM. The CDR3 runs 12 residues. Trimming stripped 6 bases from V and 7 bases from J, with 12 bases between. CDR3 DNA: TGTGCCAGCAGCCTCTCTATTAGGACCCAGTACTTC. Its protein is CASSLSIRTQYF. Full variable domain (remainder filled in from reference TRBV28 and TRBJ2-5): DVKVTQSSRYLVKRTGEKVFLECVQDMDHENMFWYRQDPGLGLRLIYFSYDVKMKEKGDIPEGYSVSREKKERFSLILESASTNQTSMYLCASSLSIRTQYFGPGTRLLVL.

V is TRBV28 and J is TRBJ2-2, with D unclear. In germline, CDR1 is MDHEN, CDR2 SYDVKM. There are 17 residues in the CDR3. The V end was cut by 2 bases, the J end by 0 bases, with 13 bases between. The CDR3 reads CASSLSHRAANTGELFF. DNA of the CDR3: TGTGCCAGCAGTTTAAGCCATCGGGCCGCGAACACCGGGGAGCTGTTTTTT.

The J gene is TRBJ2-1, the V gene TRBV19, with D maybe TRBD1 (6 bases). V lost 3 bases and J lost 6, with 9 bases in between. In germline, CDR1 is LNHDA, CDR2 SQIVND (reference sequence). The CDR3 length is 13 residues. The CDR3 DNA sequence: TGTGCCAGTAGTATGGGGGCCTTCAATGAGCAGTTCTTC. It codes for CASSMGAFNEQFF.

This clone was counted between two and nine times. The chain is built from TRBV11-1 and TRBJ2-5, with 9 bases that match TRBD2. The length of the CDR3 is 15 residues. Germline V lookup: CDR1 SGHAT, CDR2 FQDESV (reference sequence). The ends lost 2 bases at V and 5 bases at J; junction bases unmatched: 6. This chain's CDR3 is CASSLNAGGKETQYF. In DNA form, the CDR3 reads TGTGCCAGCAGCTTAAACGCGGGAGGGAAGGAGACCCAGTACTTC.

This chain links TRBV6-5 with TRBJ2-7; D is ambiguous. Germline assignment: CDR1 MNHEY and CDR2 SVGAGI. This CDR3 spans 12 amino acids. V lost 5 bases and J lost 6, with 11 bases in between. This CDR3 reads CASSQTTGEQYF. The CDR3 nucleotides read TGTGCCAGCAGTCAAACCACGGGCGAGCAGTACTTC.